This passage covers 31 T cell receptor beta chains from one sample sequenced in a study of blood T cell repertoires in COVID-19. Method: immunoSEQ multiplex PCR; TCRdb's copy keeps in-frame clones and lacks some. The sample shows fewer than 250,000 clones, roughly four fifths of them seen only once. Input material: peripheral blood. Receptors were obtained from a woman aged 70-85 years with acute or convalescent COVID-19.

The chain couples TRBV15 to TRBJ1-1; D perhaps matches TRBD1 (5 bases). The CDR3 consists of 15 residues. Trimming removed 5 bases at V and 4 bases at J, with 17 bases between. Per the germline V gene, CDR1 is LNHNV and CDR2 is YYDKDF (reference sequence). The CDR3 here is CATSGRGNPGTEAFF. Here the CDR3 DNA reads TGTGCCACCAGCGGGAGGGGAAACCCTGGCACTGAAGCTTTCTTT.

V usage is TRBV5-1 and J usage is TRBJ1-1, with D possibly being TRBD1 (5 bases). CDR3 length: 14 residues. V lost 4 bases to trimming and J lost 8 bases, with 18 bases between them. Germline V gene data show CDR1 as SGHRS and CDR2 as YFSETQ. CDR3 bases: TGCGCCAGCAGCCCAGACAGATCATACAAGGAAGCTTTCTTT. Amino acids: CASSPDRSYKEAFF. The whole variable domain, filled in from reference TRBV5-1 and TRBJ1-1, reads KAGVTQTPRYLIKTRGQQVTLSCSPISGHRSVSWYQQTPGQGLQFLFEYFSETQRNKGNFPGRFSGRQFSNSRSEMNVSTLELGDSALYLCASSPDRSYKEAFFGQGTRLTVV.

This chain joins TRBV11-2 and TRBJ2-5; D is perhaps TRBD2 (6 bases). CDR3 length equals 13 residues. V was clipped by 5 bases and J by 4 bases, with 11 bases between them. Germline CDR1 and CDR2: SGHAT and FQNNGV. The CDR3 DNA reads TGTGCCAGCAGCCCCGGGACTGCAGAGACCCAGTACTTC. This translates into CASSPGTAETQYF.

The genes are TRBV7-9 and TRBJ1-1; the match to TRBD1 covers 8 bases. The CDR3 totals 15 residues. J was trimmed by 4 bases and V by 2 bases; bases with no gene match: 6. CDR1 is SEHNR and CDR2 is FQNEAQ in the germline V gene (reference sequence). For the CDR3, the DNA is TGTGCCAGCAGCTTAATACAGGGGGACAGCACTGAAGCTTTCTTT. Its protein product is CASSLIQGDSTEAFF.

V usage is TRBV20-1 and J usage is TRBJ2-2; 7 nucleotides match TRBD2. Germline CDR1 is DFQATT and CDR2 is SNEGSKA (reference sequence). V dropped 3 bases and J dropped 5; count of bases not matched to a gene: 12. This CDR3 has 16 amino acids. CDR3 bases: TGCAGTGCTAGTGAGACGCGGACTAGGGAGACCGGGGAGCTGTTTTTT. As protein: CSASETRTRETGELFF.

CDR3 nucleotide sequence: TGCGCCAGCAGCCGGTCTGGGGCGGGGGGTCCCGCCGGGGAGCTGTTTTTT. Amino acids: CASSRSGAGGPAGELFF. The chain uses TRBV4-3 and TRBJ2-2; 8 bases match TRBD2. Germline V gene data show CDR1 as LGHNA and CDR2 as YSLEER. V shed 4 bases and J 6 bases; nucleotides not matched to a gene: 13. The CDR3 has 17 amino acids.

V usage is TRBV7-9 and J usage is TRBJ1-6; the D gene is possibly TRBD1 (5 bases). V was shortened by 1 base and J by 9 bases, with 13 bases between the two germline ends. The germline V gene encodes CDR1 SEHNR and CDR2 FQNEAQ (reference sequence). The CDR3 extends over 15 amino acids. The CDR3: CASSLGTGLSSPLHF. The CDR3 nucleotides read TGTGCCAGCAGCTTAGGAACAGGTCTGAGTTCACCCCTCCACTTT.

In its sample, this clone was seen once. V usage is TRBV7-9 and J usage is TRBJ1-6; the D gene is possibly TRBD1 (5 bases). The germline gives CDR1 SEHNR, CDR2 FQNEAQ (reference sequence). Trimming cost V 3 bases and J 7 bases, with 7 bases left between them. The CDR3 is made up of 13 amino acids. CDR3 nucleotides: TGTGCCAGCAGCTTGACAGCCAATTCACCCCTCCACTTT. Translated, it gives CASSLTANSPLHF. Variable domain in full (rest from reference TRBV7-9 and TRBJ1-6): DTGVSQNPRHKITKRGQNVTFRCDPISEHNRLYWYRQTLGQGPEFLTYFQNEAQLEKSRLLSDRFSAERPKGSFSTLEIQRTEQGDSAMYLCASSLTANSPLHFGNGTRLTVT.

The chain uses TRBV7-8 and TRBJ2-7, with 9 bases matching TRBD2. V lost 8 bases and J lost 5; bases outside the gene matches: 7. This CDR3 region has 13 residues. In germline, CDR1 is SGHVS, CDR2 FQNEAQ. CDR3 residues: CASCRGGGDEQYF. The CDR3 DNA follows: TGTGCCAGCTGCCGGGGCGGGGGGGACGAGCAGTACTTC.

V usage is TRBV5-6 and J usage is TRBJ1-2, with 8 bases identical to TRBD1. The J segment lost 6 bases and the V segment lost 2 bases, leaving 6 bases of the junction unmatched. Germline V lookup: CDR1 SGHDT, CDR2 YYEEEE. There are 14 residues in the CDR3. CDR3 sequence reads: CASSFRTGMNGYTF. The CDR3 bases are TGTGCCAGCAGCTTTAGGACAGGGATGAATGGCTACACCTTC.

The chain is built from TRBV5-4 and TRBJ2-7; 11 positions match TRBD2. The CDR3 covers 17 residues. V shed 4 bases and J 0 bases; nucleotides not matched to a gene: 9. Germline CDR1 reads SGHNT; CDR2 reads YYREEE (reference sequence). The CDR3 region has the DNA TGTGCCAGCAGCATTGGACTAGCGGGCGGGACCTCCTACGAGCAGTACTTC. Encoded protein: CASSIGLAGGTSYEQYF. Together with reference TRBV5-4 and TRBJ2-7, the CDR3 gives the full variable domain: ETGVTQSPTHLIKTRGQQVTLRCSSQSGHNTVSWYQQALGQGPQFIFQYYREEENGRGNFPPRFSGLQFPNYSSELNVNALELDDSALYLCASSIGLAGGTSYEQYFGPGTRLTVT.

The chain uses TRBV4-3 and TRBJ2-5; 10 bases match TRBD1. The trim removed 3 bases at V and 3 bases at J, leaving 1 base unmatched. The CDR3 sequence is 14 residues long. The germline gives CDR1 LGHNA, CDR2 YSLEER. CDR3 bases: TGCGCCAGCAGCCAGGGGACAGGGGAAGAGACCCAGTACTTC. It specifies CASSQGTGEETQYF.

The gene calls are TRBV10-3 and TRBJ1-6, with D perhaps matching TRBD1 (5 bases). Trimming took 11 bases from V and 7 from J, leaving 18 bases between them. Germline V gene sequence: CDR1 ENHRY, CDR2 SYGVKD. The length of the CDR3 is 14 residues. This CDR3 reads CASGAQGGNSPLHF. The DNA of the CDR3 is TGTGCCTCCGGGGCGCAGGGAGGGAATTCACCCCTCCACTTT.

With regard to this clone: Other DNA sequences from this sample encode an identical CDR3 as well. V is TRBV12-3 or TRBV12-4 and J is TRBJ1-2; possibly TRBD1 for D (6 bases). Trimming took off 4 bases at V and 4 bases at J, with 7 bases between the two ends. This CDR3 is built from 12 residues. This chain's CDR3 is CASSSDSYGYTF. The CDR3 nucleotides read TGTGCCAGCAGTTCGGACAGCTATGGCTACACCTTC.

This clone was seen a handful of times. V gene TRBV9 combines with J gene TRBJ1-2; 11 nucleotides line up with TRBD1. Germline-derived CDR1 and CDR2 are SGDLS and YYNGEE. This CDR3 spans 19 amino acids. The V and J ends lost 0 bases and 4 bases, in that order; junction bases with no gene match: 14. The CDR3 nucleotides are TGTGCCAGCAGCGTAGGGACAGGGGGCGCGGAAGGGTTAGTCTATGGCTACACCTTC. Its protein is CASSVGTGGAEGLVYGYTF.

The chain couples TRBV27 to TRBJ2-3; no definite D call. Deletions cut 4 bases from V and 8 bases from J, with 13 bases between. Germline V gene lookup returns CDR1 MNHEY and CDR2 SMNVEV (reference sequence). The CDR3 spans 13 residues. Here the CDR3 DNA reads TGTGCCAGCAGTTCCCAGATTATGGCTACGCAGTATTTT. Protein product: CASSSQIMATQYF.

V gene TRBV19 combines with J gene TRBJ1-6; the match to TRBD1 covers 8 bases. Trimming took 5 bases from V and 8 from J; bases not matched to a gene: 8. Germline CDR1 and CDR2: LNHDA and SQIVND (reference sequence). The CDR3 length is 15 residues. CDR3 sequence (DNA): TGTGCCAGTAGTCGACGGGGGACAGGATATTCACCCCTCCACTTT. This translates into CASSRRGTGYSPLHF.

This clone was recorded only once. The chain combines TRBV6-1 with TRBJ2-7; no firm D call. V lost 0 bases to trimming and J lost 4 bases, with 7 bases between them. Germline V CDR1 and CDR2: MNHNS, SASEGT. The CDR3 runs to 13 residues. For the CDR3, the DNA is TGTGCCAGCAGTGAAGCGCACAAATACGAGCAGTACTTC. Protein product: CASSEAHKYEQYF.

V usage is TRBV6-2 or TRBV6-3 and J usage is TRBJ1-1; 8 bases map to TRBD1. The germline CDR1 and CDR2 sequences are MNHEY and SVGEGT. This CDR3 region has 16 residues. The V and J ends lost 2 bases and 0 bases, in that order; junction bases with no gene match: 5. CDR3 sequence reads: CASSYMAGGLNTEAFF. CDR3 bases: TGTGCCAGCAGTTACATGGCAGGGGGCTTGAACACTGAAGCTTTCTTT.

The rearrangement links TRBV18 to TRBJ1-2; 10 bases map to TRBD1. Looked up from germline, CDR1 is KGHSH and CDR2 is LQKENI. Trimming removed 6 bases from V and 7 bases from J; junction bases left unmatched: 5. The CDR3 is 13 amino acids. In nucleotides, the CDR3 is TGTGCCAGCTCGGGACAGGGGATCGGTGGCTACACCTTC. Amino acid sequence: CASSGQGIGGYTF.

This clone was observed a single time. The chain uses TRBV3-1 (or the pseudogene TRBV3-2) and TRBJ1-1; D gene ambiguous. The CDR3 is 12 amino acids. In germline, CDR1 is LGHDT, CDR2 YNNKEL (reference sequence). With 3 bases removed from V and 5 bases from J, the gap between germline ends came to 7 bases. CDR3 amino acids: CASSQGSTEAFF. CDR3 coding DNA: TGTGCCAGCAGCCAGGGGAGTACTGAAGCTTTCTTT.

This clone was counted a single time. J is TRBJ2-1 and V is TRBV2; D is undetermined. CDR1 and CDR2 (germline): SNHLY, FYNNEI. Trimming removed 2 bases from V and 3 bases from J, with 8 bases in between. The length of the CDR3 is 14 residues. CDR3 coding DNA: TGTGCCAGCAGTGAAAGTCAGATCTACAATGAGCAGTTCTTC. It specifies CASSESQIYNEQFF. The complete variable domain, with remaining parts taken from reference TRBV2 and TRBJ2-1, reads EPEVTQTPSHQVTQMGQEVILRCVPISNHLYFYWYRQILGQKVEFLVSFYNNEISEKSEIFDDQFSVERPDGSNFTLKIRSTKLEDSAMYFCASSESQIYNEQFFGPGTRLTVL.

V gene TRBV5-1 combines with J gene TRBJ2-7; no reliable D call. The CDR3 totals 13 residues. Germline lookup yields CDR1 SGHRS and CDR2 YFSETQ. The V gene lost 0 bases and the J gene lost 3 bases, with 7 bases spanning the gap. CDR3 in amino acids: CASSLAPGYEQYF. CDR3 DNA: TGCGCCAGCAGCTTGGCCCCCGGCTACGAGCAGTACTTC.

The table lists this clone with a count of one. The V gene is TRBV27, the J gene TRBJ1-1, with 10 bases matching TRBD1. The V segment lost 3 bases and the J segment 5 bases; nucleotides outside the gene matches: 6. This CDR3 contains 15 residues. Germline CDR1 and CDR2: MNHEY and SMNVEV (reference sequence). CDR3 DNA: TGTGCCAGCAGTTTCCTGGTGGACAGGGGGACTGAAGCTTTCTTT. It is translated as CASSFLVDRGTEAFF.

The V call is TRBV6-6, the J call TRBJ2-7; 11 bases match TRBD2. Germline V gene data show CDR1 as MNHNY and CDR2 as SVGAGI (reference sequence). The CDR3 runs to 14 residues. V was pared by 5 bases and J by 3 bases, with 3 bases of the junction left unmatched. CDR3 in amino acids: CASSMLAGGYEQYF. CDR3 bases: TGTGCCAGCAGTATGCTAGCGGGGGGCTACGAGCAGTACTTC.

This clone was found once. The chain carries TRBV7-2 and TRBJ2-1; 8 bases match TRBD1. CDR3 length: 14 residues. Unmatched junction bases numbered 3, after V lost 2 bases and J lost 6 bases. Germline loops: CDR1 SGHTA, CDR2 FQGNSA. The CDR3 spells CASSLSTGVNEQFF. The CDR3 nucleotides read TGTGCCAGCAGCTTATCGACAGGGGTCAATGAGCAGTTCTTC. Full variable domain (remainder filled in from reference TRBV7-2 and TRBJ2-1): GAGVSQSPSNKVTEKGKDVELRCDPISGHTALYWYRQSLGQGLEFLIYFQGNSAPDKSGLPSDRFSAERTGGSVSTLTIQRTQQEDSAVYLCASSLSTGVNEQFFGPGTRLTVL.

This clone has just a few counts. The chain carries TRBV6-2 or TRBV6-3 and TRBJ1-1, with D possibly matching TRBD1 (5 bases). Germline V gene data show CDR1 as MNHEY and CDR2 as SVGEGT. Between the trimmed V and J ends, which lost 3 bases and 4 bases, there was a span of 12 bases. This CDR3 has 14 residues. The CDR3 nucleotides are TGTGCCAGCAGTTATGGGGCTCAGGGCACTGAAGCTTTCTTT. Translating it yields CASSYGAQGTEAFF.

The chain links TRBV4-3 to TRBJ2-1; 9 bases line up with TRBD2. J gave up 6 bases and V 0 bases, and 6 bases lay outside the gene matches. This CDR3 contains 16 residues. Germline CDR1 LGHNA, CDR2 YSLEER. The CDR3, as DNA: TGCGCCAGCAGCCAAGATTGGGGACTAGCATCCAATGAGCAGTTCTTC. Residues: CASSQDWGLASNEQFF.

This sequence joins TRBV6-2 or TRBV6-3 and TRBJ2-7; no clear D. The ends were cut back, 0 bases at V and 2 bases at J, with 8 bases in the middle. Per germline, CDR1 MNHEY and CDR2 SVGEGT. The CDR3 has 14 amino acids. The CDR3 sequence: CASSYSATPYEQYF. The CDR3 nucleotides read TGTGCCAGCAGTTACTCGGCCACCCCCTACGAGCAGTACTTC.

Comments on this clone: Other DNA sequences in this specimen translate into the identical CDR3. V and J are TRBV30 and TRBJ2-7, with 8 bases identical to TRBD2. With 0 bases clipped from V and 0 bases from J, the junction kept 4 bases outside the gene matches. Germline V CDR1 and CDR2: GTSNPN, SVGIG (reference sequence). The CDR3 extends over 15 amino acids. This CDR3 is CAWSVGGGSSYEQYF. CDR3 sequence (DNA): TGTGCCTGGAGTGTTGGCGGGGGGAGCTCCTACGAGCAGTACTTC.

In DNA form, the CDR3 reads TGTGCCAGCAGTTACTCATCTCACAGGGGAACTGAAGCTTTCTTT. Its translation: CASSYSSHRGTEAFF. This rearrangement joins TRBV6-2 or TRBV6-3 to TRBJ1-1; TRBD1 aligns across 7 bases. This CDR3 region has 15 residues. Germline CDR1 is MNHEY and CDR2 is SVGEGT. Trimming removed 0 bases from V and 5 bases from J; junction bases left unmatched: 6.